A single sample gave rise to the 10 T cell receptor beta chains below, sequenced in a study of blood T cells in healthy people across ages. The authors ran a second PCR of about 6 to 11 cycles using a sample-barcoded 5' primer and a J-beta primer mix. TCRdb re-derived calls from the 5' RACE reads in MiXCR, one entry per CDR3 protein. Of about 640,000 distinct CDR3 sequences listed, around two fifths are singletons. What was sequenced was blood. These receptor sequences come from a man older than 75 in good health.

The chain combines TRBV4-1 with TRBJ1-2; 7 nucleotides line up with TRBD1. Per germline, CDR1 MGHRA and CDR2 YSYEKL. The CDR3 is 14 amino acids. V trimming: 2 bases; J trimming: 3 bases; junction bases outside the gene matches: 3. This chain's CDR3 is CASSQRGRDYGYTF. CDR3 DNA: TGCGCCAGCAGCCAAAGGGGGCGCGACTATGGCTACACCTTC.

This clonotype was found a few times. The chain links TRBV20-1 to TRBJ2-3, with 10 nucleotides matching TRBD2. This CDR3 spans 16 amino acids. CDR1 DFQATT and CDR2 SNEGSKA come from the germline V gene (reference sequence). With 2 bases clipped from V and 2 bases from J, the junction kept 7 bases outside the gene matches. The CDR3 region has the DNA TGCAGTGCTAGACTAGCGGGAGATGCTTTCACAGATACGCAGTATTTT. As protein: CSARLAGDAFTDTQYF.

This clonotype was found a few times. The rearrangement joins TRBV2 to TRBJ2-5; D remains ambiguous. Trimming left V 2 bases short and J 4 bases short, with 14 bases between. Germline V lookup: CDR1 SNHLY, CDR2 FYNNEI. This CDR3 spans 15 amino acids. This chain's CDR3 is CASSEKGRESETQYF. The DNA for the CDR3 is TGTGCCAGCAGTGAAAAGGGAAGAGAGTCAGAGACCCAGTACTTC.

The V gene is TRBV6-1, the J gene TRBJ1-5; 8 nucleotides line up with TRBD1. Trimming cost V 6 bases and J 1 base; bases outside gene matches: 5. Germline V gene sequence: CDR1 MNHNS, CDR2 SASEGT. The CDR3 contains 15 residues. The CDR3: CASREDRVSNQPQHF. The CDR3 nucleotides read TGTGCCAGCAGGGAGGACAGGGTCAGCAATCAGCCCCAGCATTTT.

A few counts support this clonotype. V is TRBV27 and J is TRBJ2-3, with 14 bases matching TRBD2. The CDR3 extends over 19 amino acids. The germline gives CDR1 MNHEY, CDR2 SMNVEV (reference sequence). V shed 5 bases and J 2 bases; nucleotides not matched to a gene: 12. The CDR3 sequence: CASSRTGLAGVGVTDTQYF. The DNA for the CDR3 is TGTGCCAGCAGTCGGACGGGACTAGCGGGAGTTGGGGTCACAGATACGCAGTATTTT.

V gene TRBV29-1 combines with J gene TRBJ2-1; TRBD2 aligns across 13 bases. J gave up 6 bases and V 1 base, and 6 bases lay outside the gene matches. The CDR3 has 16 amino acids. Germline CDR1 reads SQVTM; CDR2 reads ANQGSEA. The CDR3 coding sequence is TGCAGCGTTGAAGGAACTAGCGGGGGGGCTCCCAATGAGCAGTTCTTC. The encoded protein is CSVEGTSGGAPNEQFF.

The chain recombines TRBV2 with TRBJ2-5; 10 nucleotides agree with TRBD2. The CDR3 is 12 amino acids. Trimming took 8 bases from V and 5 from J; bases not matched to a gene: 2. Germline V gene sequence: CDR1 SNHLY, CDR2 FYNNEI. The CDR3 is CASASGSETQYF. DNA of the CDR3: TGTGCCAGCGCTAGCGGGAGTGAGACCCAGTACTTC.

The chain uses TRBV4-2 and TRBJ1-4; 10 bases are a match to TRBD1. The CDR3 is made up of 19 amino acids. Germline V CDR1 and CDR2: LGHNA, YNFKEQ. With V trimmed by 0 bases and J by 4 bases, 11 bases remained unmatched. The CDR3, as DNA: TGTGCCAGCAGCCAAGACCGGGACAGGGGTATTCCCCGTAATGAAAAACTGTTTTTT. Amino acid sequence: CASSQDRDRGIPRNEKLFF.

This clonotype was found a few times. The rearrangement joins TRBV7-9 to TRBJ2-5, with 7 bases matching TRBD2. The germline V gene has CDR1 SEHNR and CDR2 FQNEAQ (reference sequence). The CDR3 has 14 amino acids. Trimming took 5 bases from V and 5 from J; bases not matched to a gene: 8. In DNA, the CDR3 is TGTGCCAGCAGCCTTGCGGGAGTTCATGAGACCCAGTACTTC. This encodes CASSLAGVHETQYF.

This clonotype has just a few counts. The V and J genes are TRBV20-1 and TRBJ1-2; 9 nucleotides line up with TRBD1. The CDR3 loop spans 13 amino acids. J lost 8 bases, V lost 3 bases, and 7 bases had no gene match. Germline V gene lookup returns CDR1 DFQATT and CDR2 SNEGSKA (reference sequence). CDR3 DNA: TGCAGTGCTAGGGAACGACAGGGGGTGGGCTACACCTTC. This gives the protein CSARERQGVGYTF.